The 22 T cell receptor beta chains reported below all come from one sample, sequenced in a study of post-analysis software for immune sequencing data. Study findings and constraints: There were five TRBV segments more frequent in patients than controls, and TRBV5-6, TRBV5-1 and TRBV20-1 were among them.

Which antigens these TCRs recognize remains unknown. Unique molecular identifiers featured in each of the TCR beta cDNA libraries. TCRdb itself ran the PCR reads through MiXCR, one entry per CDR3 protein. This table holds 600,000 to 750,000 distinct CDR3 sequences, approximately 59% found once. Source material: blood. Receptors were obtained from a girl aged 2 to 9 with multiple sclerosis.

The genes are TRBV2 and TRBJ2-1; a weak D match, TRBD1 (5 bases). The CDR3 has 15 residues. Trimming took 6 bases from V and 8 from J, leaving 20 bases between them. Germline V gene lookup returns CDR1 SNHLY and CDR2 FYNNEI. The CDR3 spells CASRPIRGKGYEQFF. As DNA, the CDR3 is TGTGCCAGCAGGCCTATTAGGGGAAAGGGATATGAGCAGTTCTTC.

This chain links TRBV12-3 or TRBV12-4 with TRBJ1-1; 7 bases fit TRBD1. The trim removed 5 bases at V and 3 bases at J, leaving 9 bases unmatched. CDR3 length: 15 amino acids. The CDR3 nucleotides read TGTGCCAGCAGTCCGCCGACAGGGAGGGACACTGAAGCTTTCTTT. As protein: CASSPPTGRDTEAFF.

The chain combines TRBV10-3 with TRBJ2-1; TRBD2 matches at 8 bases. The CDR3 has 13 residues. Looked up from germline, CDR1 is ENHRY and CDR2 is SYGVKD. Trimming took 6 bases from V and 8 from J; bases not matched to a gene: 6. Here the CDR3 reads CAIRGSGGDEQFF. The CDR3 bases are TGTGCCATCAGGGGGAGCGGGGGAGATGAGCAGTTCTTC.

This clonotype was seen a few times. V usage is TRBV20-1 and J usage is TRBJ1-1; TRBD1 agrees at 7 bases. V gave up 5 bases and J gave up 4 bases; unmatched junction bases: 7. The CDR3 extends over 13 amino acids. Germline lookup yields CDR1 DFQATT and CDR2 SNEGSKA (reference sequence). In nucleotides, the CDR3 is TGCAGTGCTCCCCGGCAGGGGGGCACTGAAGCTTTCTTT. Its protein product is CSAPRQGGTEAFF.

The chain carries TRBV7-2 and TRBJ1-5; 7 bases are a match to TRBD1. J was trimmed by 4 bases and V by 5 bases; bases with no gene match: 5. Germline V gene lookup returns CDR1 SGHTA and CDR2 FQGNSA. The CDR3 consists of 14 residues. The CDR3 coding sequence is TGTGCCAGCAGCCTAGACAGGGTTAATCAGCCCCAGCATTTT. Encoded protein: CASSLDRVNQPQHF.

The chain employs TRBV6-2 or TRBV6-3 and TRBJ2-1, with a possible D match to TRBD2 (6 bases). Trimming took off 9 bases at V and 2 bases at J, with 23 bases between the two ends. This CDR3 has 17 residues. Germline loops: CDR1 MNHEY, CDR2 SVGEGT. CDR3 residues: CASRTTPVHKPYNEQFF. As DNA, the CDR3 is TGTGCCAGTAGGACTACCCCCGTTCACAAGCCCTACAATGAGCAGTTCTTC.

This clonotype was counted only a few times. DNA of the CDR3: TGCAGTGCTATACTAGCGGGCCACACAGATACGCAGTATTTT. Its protein product is CSAILAGHTDTQYF. V gene TRBV20-1 combines with J gene TRBJ2-3; the match to TRBD2 covers 9 bases. CDR3 size: 14 residues. V was pared by 4 bases and J by 2 bases, with 4 bases of the junction left unmatched. Germline-derived CDR1 and CDR2 are DFQATT and SNEGSKA (reference sequence).

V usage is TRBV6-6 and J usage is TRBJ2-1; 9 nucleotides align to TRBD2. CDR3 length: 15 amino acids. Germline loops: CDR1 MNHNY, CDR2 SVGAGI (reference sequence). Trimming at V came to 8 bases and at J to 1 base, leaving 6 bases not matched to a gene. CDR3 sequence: CASVGRGGSYNEQFF. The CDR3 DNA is TGTGCCAGCGTAGGGCGGGGGGGATCCTACAATGAGCAGTTCTTC.

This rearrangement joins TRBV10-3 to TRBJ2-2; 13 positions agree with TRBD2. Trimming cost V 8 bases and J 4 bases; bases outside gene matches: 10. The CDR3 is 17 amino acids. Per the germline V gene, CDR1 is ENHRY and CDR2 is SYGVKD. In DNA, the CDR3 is TGTGCCATCGGCCCGGGACTAGCGGGAATCGGCACCGGGGAGCTGTTTTTT. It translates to CAIGPGLAGIGTGELFF.

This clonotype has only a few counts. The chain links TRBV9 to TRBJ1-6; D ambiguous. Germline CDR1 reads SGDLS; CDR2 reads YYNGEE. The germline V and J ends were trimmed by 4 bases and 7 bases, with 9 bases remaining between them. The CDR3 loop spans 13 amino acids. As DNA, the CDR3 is TGTGCCAGCAGCCTCTCAGTGAATTCACCCCTCCACTTT. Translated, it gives CASSLSVNSPLHF.

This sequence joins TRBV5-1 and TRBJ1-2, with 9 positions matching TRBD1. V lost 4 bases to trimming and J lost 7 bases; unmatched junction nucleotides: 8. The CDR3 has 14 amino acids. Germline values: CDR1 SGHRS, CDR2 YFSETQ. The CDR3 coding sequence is TGCGCCAGCAGCAGCCCGGGACAGGGAGTTGGCTACACCTTC. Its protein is CASSSPGQGVGYTF. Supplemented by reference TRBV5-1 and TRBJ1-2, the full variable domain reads KAGVTQTPRYLIKTRGQQVTLSCSPISGHRSVSWYQQTPGQGLQFLFEYFSETQRNKGNFPGRFSGRQFSNSRSEMNVSTLELGDSALYLCASSSPGQGVGYTFGSGTRLTVV.

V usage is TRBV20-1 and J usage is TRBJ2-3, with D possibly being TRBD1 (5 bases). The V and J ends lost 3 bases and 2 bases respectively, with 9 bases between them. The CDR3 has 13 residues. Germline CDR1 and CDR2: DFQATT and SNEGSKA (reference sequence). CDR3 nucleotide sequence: TGCAGTGCTAGTAAGACAGCCACAGATACGCAGTATTTT. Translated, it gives CSASKTATDTQYF.

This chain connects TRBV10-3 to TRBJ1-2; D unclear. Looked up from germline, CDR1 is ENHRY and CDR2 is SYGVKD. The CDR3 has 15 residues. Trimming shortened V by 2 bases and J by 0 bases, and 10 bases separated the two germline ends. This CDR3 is CAISEQVAANYGYTF. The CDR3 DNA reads TGTGCCATCAGTGAGCAAGTGGCAGCTAACTATGGCTACACCTTC.

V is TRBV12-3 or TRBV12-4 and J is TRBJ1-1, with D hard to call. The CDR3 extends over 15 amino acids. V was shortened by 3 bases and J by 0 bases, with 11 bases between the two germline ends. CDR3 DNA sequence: TGTGCCAGCAGTTTGGAGGGTCACATGAACACTGAAGCTTTCTTT. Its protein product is CASSLEGHMNTEAFF.

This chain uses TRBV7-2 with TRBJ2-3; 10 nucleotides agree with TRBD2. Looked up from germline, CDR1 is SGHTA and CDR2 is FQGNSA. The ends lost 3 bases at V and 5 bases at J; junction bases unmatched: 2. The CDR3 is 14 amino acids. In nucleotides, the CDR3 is TGTGCCAGCAGCTTTCAGCGGGGGGGAGATACGCAGTATTTT. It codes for CASSFQRGGDTQYF.

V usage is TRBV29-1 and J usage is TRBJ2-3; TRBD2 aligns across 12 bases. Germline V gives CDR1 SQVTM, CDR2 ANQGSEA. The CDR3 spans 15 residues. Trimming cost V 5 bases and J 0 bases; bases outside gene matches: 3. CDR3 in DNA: TGCAGCGTTCGAGGGACTAGCGGGAGCACAGATACGCAGTATTTT. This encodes CSVRGTSGSTDTQYF.

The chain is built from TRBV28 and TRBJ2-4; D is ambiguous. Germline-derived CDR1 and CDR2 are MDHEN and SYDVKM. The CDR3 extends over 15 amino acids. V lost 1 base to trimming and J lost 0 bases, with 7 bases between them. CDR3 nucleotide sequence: TGTGCCAGCAGTTTATCTCTTTTAGCCAAAAACATTCAGTACTTC. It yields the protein CASSLSLLAKNIQYF.

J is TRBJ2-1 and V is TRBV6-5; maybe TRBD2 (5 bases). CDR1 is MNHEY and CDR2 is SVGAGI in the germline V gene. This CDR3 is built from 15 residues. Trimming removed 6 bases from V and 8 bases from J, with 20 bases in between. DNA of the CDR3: TGTGCCAGCAGCCTACTTCGGGGTAAGAGGGATGAGCAGTTCTTC. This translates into CASSLLRGKRDEQFF.

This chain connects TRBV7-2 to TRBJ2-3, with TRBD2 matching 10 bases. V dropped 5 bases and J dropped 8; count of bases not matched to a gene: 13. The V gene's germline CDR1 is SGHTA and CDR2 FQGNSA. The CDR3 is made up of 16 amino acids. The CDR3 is CASSRPASGGGGTQYF. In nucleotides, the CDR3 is TGTGCCAGCAGCCGCCCCGCTAGCGGGGGAGGGGGTACGCAGTATTTT.

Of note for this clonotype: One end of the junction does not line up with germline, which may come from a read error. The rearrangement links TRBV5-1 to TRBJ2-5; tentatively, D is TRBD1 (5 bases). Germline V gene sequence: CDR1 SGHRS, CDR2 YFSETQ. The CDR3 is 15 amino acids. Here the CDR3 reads CASSLAGRDQETQYF. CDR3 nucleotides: TGTGCCAGCAGCTTAGCAGGCAGGGATCAAGAGACCCAGTACTTC.

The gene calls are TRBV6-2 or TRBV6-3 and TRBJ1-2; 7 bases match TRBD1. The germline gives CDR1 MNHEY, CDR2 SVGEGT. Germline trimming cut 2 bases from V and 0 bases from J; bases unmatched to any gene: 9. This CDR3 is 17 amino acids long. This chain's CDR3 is CASSYRLQGRTNYGYTF. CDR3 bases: TGTGCCAGCAGTTACCGCCTACAGGGGAGGACTAACTATGGCTACACCTTC.

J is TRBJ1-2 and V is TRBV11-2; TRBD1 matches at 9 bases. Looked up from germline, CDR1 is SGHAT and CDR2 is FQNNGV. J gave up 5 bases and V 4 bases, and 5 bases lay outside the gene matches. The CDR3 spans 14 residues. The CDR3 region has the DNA TGTGCCAGCAGCTCCATGGACAGGGGTTATGGCTACACCTTC. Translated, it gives CASSSMDRGYGYTF.